These 10 T cell receptor beta chains share one sample of origin, sequenced in a study of T cell changes during pregnancy in multiple sclerosis. Repertoires were generated with immunoSEQ multiplex PCR, while TCRdb's copy carries only in-frame clones and drops some. The sample lists more than 65,000 clones, approximately 90% seen once, with 2.5% in the top ten. The sample was peripheral blood, taken in the first trimester of pregnancy. Receptors were obtained from a female donor with multiple sclerosis, enrolled in a pregnancy study.

This clone was recorded a few times. The chain combines TRBV5-4 with TRBJ1-2, with D uncertain. This CDR3 contains 13 residues. CDR1 SGHNT and CDR2 YYREEE come from the germline V gene (reference sequence). V lost 0 bases and J lost 4, with 7 bases in between. The DNA for the CDR3 is TGTGCCAGCAGCTTGGCCGGGATCTATGGCTACACCTTC. This codes for CASSLAGIYGYTF.

This rearrangement joins TRBV6-5 to TRBJ2-7; a weak D match, TRBD1 (6 bases). Trimming cost V 4 bases and J 3 bases, with 7 bases left between them. The CDR3 totals 12 residues. The germline V gene has CDR1 MNHEY and CDR2 SVGAGI. CDR3: CASSSDSYEQYF. DNA of the CDR3: TGTGCCAGCAGTTCGGACAGCTACGAGCAGTACTTC.

This clone has just a few counts. J is TRBJ2-3 and V is TRBV14; the D gene is possibly TRBD2 (6 bases). Germline V gives CDR1 SGHDN, CDR2 FVKESK. V lost 4 bases and J lost 4, with 18 bases in between. The CDR3 is made up of 16 amino acids. The DNA of the CDR3 is TGTGCCAGCAGCCCCCAAGGGAGCGGCGGGGCAGATACGCAGTATTTT. Its protein product is CASSPQGSGGADTQYF.

The V gene is TRBV29-1, the J gene TRBJ2-2; a weak D match, TRBD2 (6 bases). Per the germline V gene, CDR1 is SQVTM and CDR2 is ANQGSEA. The CDR3 runs 15 residues. V gave up 3 bases and J gave up 5 bases, with 16 bases separating them. Written as DNA, the CDR3 is TGCAGCGTTGACGGAGGGCTGGGGGTGACCGGGGAGCTGTTTTTT. This gives the protein CSVDGGLGVTGELFF.

V gene TRBV28 combines with J gene TRBJ1-4, with TRBD1 as a possible D gene (6 bases). V lost 8 bases to trimming and J lost 4 bases, with 11 bases between them. CDR1 MDHEN and CDR2 SYDVKM come from the germline V gene. This CDR3 is 13 amino acids long. In nucleotides, the CDR3 is TGTGCCAGCCGGGCAGGGGTTAATGAAAAACTGTTTTTT. Translating it yields CASRAGVNEKLFF.

The gene calls are TRBV27 and TRBJ2-1; 12 bases line up with TRBD2. This CDR3 is 17 amino acids long. V was clipped by 6 bases and J by 5 bases; unmatched bases: 11. CDR1 is MNHEY, CDR2 SMNVEV, per germline (reference sequence). The CDR3 sequence: CASSLKTSGSINNEQFF. CDR3 bases: TGTGCCAGCAGCTTAAAGACTAGCGGGAGTATCAACAATGAGCAGTTCTTC.

In nucleotides, the CDR3 is TGTGCCAGCAGGTTAAGGGGGACGGGTGAAAAACTGTTTTTT. Its protein product is CASRLRGTGEKLFF. The chain links TRBV27 to TRBJ1-4, with D possibly TRBD1 on 6 matching bases. CDR3 length equals 14 residues. Germline V gene lookup returns CDR1 MNHEY and CDR2 SMNVEV (reference sequence). Trimming removed 6 bases from V and 7 bases from J, with 15 bases in between.

The chain uses TRBV19 and TRBJ2-2; the D gene is possibly TRBD1 (6 bases). Germline V CDR1 and CDR2: LNHDA, SQIVND (reference sequence). The CDR3 extends over 15 amino acids. Trimming left V 5 bases short and J 8 bases short, with 18 bases between. As DNA, the CDR3 is TGTGCCAGTAGTCCCGGTAGGGGGTACGTGGGGGAGCTGTTTTTT. Its protein product is CASSPGRGYVGELFF. Full variable domain (outside the CDR3, taken from reference TRBV19 and TRBJ2-2): DGGITQSPKYLFRKEGQNVTLSCEQNLNHDAMYWYRQDPGQGLRLIYYSQIVNDFQKGDIAEGYSVSREKKESFPLTVTSAQKNPTAFYLCASSPGRGYVGELFFGEGSRLTVL.

The J gene is TRBJ2-1, the V gene TRBV7-3, with 7 bases matching TRBD2. Germline V CDR1 and CDR2: SGHTA, FQGTGA. The J segment lost 2 bases and the V segment lost 5 bases, leaving 12 bases of the junction unmatched. The CDR3 sequence is 17 residues long. CDR3 region: CASSTSRSGSAYNEQFF. The CDR3 coding sequence is TGTGCCAGCAGCACCAGCCGTAGCGGGTCCGCCTACAATGAGCAGTTCTTC. Together with reference TRBV7-3 and TRBJ2-1, the CDR3 gives the full variable domain: GAGVSQTPSNKVTEKGKYVELRCDPISGHTALYWYRQSLGQGPEFLIYFQGTGAADDSGLPNDRFFAVRPEGSVSTLKIQRTERGDSAVYLCASSTSRSGSAYNEQFFGPGTRLTVL.

The chain has TRBV7-2 and TRBJ2-5, with a tentative D call TRBD2 (6 bases). V was trimmed by 5 bases and J by 7 bases, leaving 17 bases between them. The CDR3 runs to 14 residues. CDR1 SGHTA and CDR2 FQGNSA come from the germline V gene. The CDR3 DNA sequence: TGTGCCAGCAGCGACGGGGGTCTGAGGGGGACCCAGTACTTC. Translated: CASSDGGLRGTQYF.